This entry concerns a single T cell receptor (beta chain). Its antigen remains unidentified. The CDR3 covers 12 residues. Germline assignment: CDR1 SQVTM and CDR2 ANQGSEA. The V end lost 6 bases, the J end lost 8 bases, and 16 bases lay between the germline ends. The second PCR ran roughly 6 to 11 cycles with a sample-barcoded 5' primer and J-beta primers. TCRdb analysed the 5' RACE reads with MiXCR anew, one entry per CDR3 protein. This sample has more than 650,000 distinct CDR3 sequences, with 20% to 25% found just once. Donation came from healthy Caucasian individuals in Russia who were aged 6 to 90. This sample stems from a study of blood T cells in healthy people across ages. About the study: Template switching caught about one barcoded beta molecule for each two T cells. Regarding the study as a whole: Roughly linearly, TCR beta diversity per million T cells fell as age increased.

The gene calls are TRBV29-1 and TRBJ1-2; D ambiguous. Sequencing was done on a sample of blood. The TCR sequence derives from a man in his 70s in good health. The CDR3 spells CSVGSGSGGYTF. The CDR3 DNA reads TGCAGCGTCGGCAGTGGATCGGGGGGCTACACCTTC. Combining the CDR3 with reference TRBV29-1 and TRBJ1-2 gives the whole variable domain SAVISQKPSRDICQRGTSLTIQCQVDSQVTMMFWYRQQPGQSLTLIATANQGSEATYESGFVIDKFPISRPNLTFSTLTVSNMSPEDSSIYLCSVGSGSGGYTFGSGTRLTVV.